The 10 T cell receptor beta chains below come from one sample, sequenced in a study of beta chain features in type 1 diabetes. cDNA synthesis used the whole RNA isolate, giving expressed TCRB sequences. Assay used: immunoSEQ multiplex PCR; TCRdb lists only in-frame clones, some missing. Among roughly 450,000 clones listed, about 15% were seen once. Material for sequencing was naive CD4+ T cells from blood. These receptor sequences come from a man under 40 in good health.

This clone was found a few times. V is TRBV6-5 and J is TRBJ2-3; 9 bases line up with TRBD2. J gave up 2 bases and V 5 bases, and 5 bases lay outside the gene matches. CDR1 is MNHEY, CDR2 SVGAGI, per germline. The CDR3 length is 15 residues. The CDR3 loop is CASSRAGGITDTQYF. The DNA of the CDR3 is TGTGCCAGCAGTCGGGCGGGAGGGATCACAGATACGCAGTATTTT.

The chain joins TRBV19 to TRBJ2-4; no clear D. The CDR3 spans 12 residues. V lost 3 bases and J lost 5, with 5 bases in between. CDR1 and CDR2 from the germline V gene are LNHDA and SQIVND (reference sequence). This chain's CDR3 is CASSITQNIQYF. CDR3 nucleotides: TGTGCCAGTAGTATTACACAAAACATTCAGTACTTC.

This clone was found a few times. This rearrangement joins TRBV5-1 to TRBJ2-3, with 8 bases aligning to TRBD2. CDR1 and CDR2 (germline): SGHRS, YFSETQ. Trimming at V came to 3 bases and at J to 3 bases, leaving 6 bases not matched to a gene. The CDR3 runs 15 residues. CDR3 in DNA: TGCGCCAGCAGCTCGACTAGCGAAGTGACAGATACGCAGTATTTT. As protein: CASSSTSEVTDTQYF. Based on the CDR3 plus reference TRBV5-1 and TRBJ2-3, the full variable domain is KAGVTQTPRYLIKTRGQQVTLSCSPISGHRSVSWYQQTPGQGLQFLFEYFSETQRNKGNFPGRFSGRQFSNSRSEMNVSTLELGDSALYLCASSSTSEVTDTQYFGPGTRLTVL.

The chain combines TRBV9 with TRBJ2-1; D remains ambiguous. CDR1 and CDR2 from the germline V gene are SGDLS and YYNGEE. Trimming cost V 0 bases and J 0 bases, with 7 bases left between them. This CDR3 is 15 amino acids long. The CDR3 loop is CASSVAVISYNEQFF. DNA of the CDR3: TGTGCCAGCAGCGTAGCCGTGATCTCCTACAATGAGCAGTTCTTC.

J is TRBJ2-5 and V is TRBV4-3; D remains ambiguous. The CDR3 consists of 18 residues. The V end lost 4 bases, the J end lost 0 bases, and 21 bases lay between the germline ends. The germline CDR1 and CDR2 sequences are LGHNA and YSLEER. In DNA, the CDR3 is TGCGCCAGCAGCCGACAACATCACGAAGCCCCGTACCAAGAGACCCAGTACTTC. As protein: CASSRQHHEAPYQETQYF.

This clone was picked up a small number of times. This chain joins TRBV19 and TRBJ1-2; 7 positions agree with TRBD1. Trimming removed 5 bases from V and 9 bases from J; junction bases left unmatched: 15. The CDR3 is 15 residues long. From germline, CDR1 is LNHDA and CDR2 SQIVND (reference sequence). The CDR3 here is CASSDAGTVPTSYTF. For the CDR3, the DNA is TGTGCCAGTAGTGATGCCGGGACAGTTCCTACTAGCTACACCTTC.

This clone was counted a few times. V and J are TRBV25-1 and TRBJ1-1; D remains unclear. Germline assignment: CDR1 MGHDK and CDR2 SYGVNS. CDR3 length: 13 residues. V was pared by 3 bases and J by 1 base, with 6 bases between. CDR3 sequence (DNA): TGTGCCAGCAGTGAGTTTGGGAACACTGAAGCTTTCTTT. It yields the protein CASSEFGNTEAFF.

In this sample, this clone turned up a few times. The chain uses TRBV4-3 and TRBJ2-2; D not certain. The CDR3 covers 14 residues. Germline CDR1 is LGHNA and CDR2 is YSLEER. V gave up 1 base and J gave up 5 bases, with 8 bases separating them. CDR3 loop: CASSQGLLTGELFF. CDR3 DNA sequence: TGCGCCAGCAGCCAAGGGCTTTTAACCGGGGAGCTGTTTTTT.

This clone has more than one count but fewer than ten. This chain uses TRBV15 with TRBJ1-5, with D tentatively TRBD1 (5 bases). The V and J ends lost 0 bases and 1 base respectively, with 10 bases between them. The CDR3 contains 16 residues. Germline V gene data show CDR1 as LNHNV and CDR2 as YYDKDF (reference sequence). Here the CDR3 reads CATSRDLGGSNQPQHF. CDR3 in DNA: TGTGCCACCAGCAGAGATCTGGGGGGAAGCAATCAGCCCCAGCATTTT.

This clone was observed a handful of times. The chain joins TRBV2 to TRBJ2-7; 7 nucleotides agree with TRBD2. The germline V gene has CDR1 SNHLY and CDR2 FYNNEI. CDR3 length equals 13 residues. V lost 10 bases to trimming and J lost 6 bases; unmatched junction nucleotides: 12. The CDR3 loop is CATGLEGSLEQYV. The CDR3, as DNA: TGTGCCACCGGACTAGAAGGGTCCCTCGAGCAGTACGTC.